A single sample gave rise to the 17 T cell receptor beta chains below, sequenced in a study of T cell responses to AZD1222 COVID-19 vaccine. Produced via immunoSEQ multiplex PCR; TCRdb's table is partial and in-frame only. The sample contains 100,000 or so clones, nearly 90% of which appear only once. The specimen was peripheral blood, collected 28 days after the second AZD1222 dose. The receptor set was obtained from an adult who received the AZD1222 COVID-19 vaccine.

CDR3 region: CASSQDLQGSTGELFF. CDR3 coding DNA: TGTGCCAGCAGCCAAGATCTTCAGGGGAGCACCGGGGAGCTGTTTTTT. The chain links TRBV3-1 (or the pseudogene TRBV3-2) to TRBJ2-2; TRBD1 is a possible D gene (6 bases). The CDR3 runs 16 residues. The germline V gene has CDR1 LGHDT and CDR2 YNNKEL (reference sequence). V lost 0 bases and J lost 4, with 12 bases in between.

This clone was counted a single time. This chain connects TRBV5-1 to TRBJ1-6; D unclear. V was pared by 0 bases and J by 8 bases, with 12 bases between. This CDR3 has 15 residues. The V gene's germline CDR1 is SGHRS and CDR2 YFSETQ. CDR3 sequence reads: CASSLGVGVYSPLHF. For the CDR3, the DNA is TGCGCCAGCAGCTTGGGTGTTGGGGTCTATTCACCCCTCCACTTT.

The rearrangement joins TRBV11-3 to TRBJ1-6; 9 bases line up with TRBD1. Germline lookup yields CDR1 SGHNT and CDR2 YENEEA. After removal of 5 bases from V and 9 bases from J, the junction contained 11 bases not matched to a gene. The CDR3 is 16 amino acids. CDR3 nucleotides: TGTGCCAGCAGCCTGGCCGGGACAGGGTCCCCTTCACCCCTCCACTTT. It encodes CASSLAGTGSPSPLHF.

The V gene is TRBV6-2 or TRBV6-3, the J gene TRBJ2-3; D gene uncertain. The germline V gene has CDR1 MNHEY and CDR2 SVGEGT. V dropped 2 bases and J dropped 4 bases, with 16 bases sitting between them. This CDR3 contains 16 residues. The CDR3 loop reads CASSYGLWLEPDTQYF. CDR3 DNA: TGTGCCAGCAGTTACGGTTTGTGGCTAGAACCAGATACGCAGTATTTT.

The V gene is TRBV6-1, the J gene TRBJ2-5; D gene ambiguous. CDR3 length equals 13 residues. The ends were cut back, 5 bases at V and 1 base at J, with 8 bases in the middle. CDR1 and CDR2 (germline): MNHNS, SASEGT. CDR3 sequence reads: CASSYVSQETQYF. CDR3 DNA sequence: TGTGCCAGCAGTTATGTCAGCCAAGAGACCCAGTACTTC.

The chain combines TRBV5-1 with TRBJ2-1, with D hard to call. The CDR3 sequence is 12 residues long. V was pared by 0 bases and J by 9 bases, with 7 bases between. Germline loops: CDR1 SGHRS, CDR2 YFSETQ. The DNA of the CDR3 is TGCGCCAGCAGCTTGGAGGGAATTGAGCAGTTCTTC. Protein: CASSLEGIEQFF. The whole variable domain, filled in from reference TRBV5-1 and TRBJ2-1, reads KAGVTQTPRYLIKTRGQQVTLSCSPISGHRSVSWYQQTPGQGLQFLFEYFSETQRNKGNFPGRFSGRQFSNSRSEMNVSTLELGDSALYLCASSLEGIEQFFGPGTRLTVL.

The chain recombines TRBV20-1 with TRBJ2-5, with D perhaps matching TRBD2 (6 bases). This CDR3 has 11 residues. CDR1 and CDR2 (germline): DFQATT, SNEGSKA (reference sequence). The CDR3 nucleotides read TGCAGAGTAGCGGCCCAAGAGACCCAGTACTTC. It encodes CRVAAQETQYF.

The chain uses TRBV24-1 and TRBJ2-1; D may correspond to TRBD1 or TRBD2 (6 bases each). Trimming shortened V by 4 bases and J by 5 bases, and 14 bases separated the two germline ends. The length of the CDR3 is 15 residues. Germline lookup yields CDR1 KGHDR and CDR2 SFDVKD. CDR3 protein: CATSDPLGGHNEQFF. The CDR3 region has the DNA TGTGCCACCAGTGACCCGCTGGGGGGCCACAATGAGCAGTTCTTC.

This clone has a count of ten or more. Other nucleotide sequences from this sample produce the same CDR3. J is TRBJ2-7 and V is TRBV9, with TRBD2 matching 8 bases. CDR3 length: 14 amino acids. CDR1 is SGDLS, CDR2 YYNGEE, per germline. Trimming cost V 0 bases and J 6 bases; bases outside gene matches: 5. CDR3 loop: CASSVGAGGLEQYF. The CDR3 nucleotides read TGTGCCAGCAGCGTAGGGGCGGGAGGACTCGAGCAGTACTTC.

CDR3 protein: CASSYSSGTQDSPLHF. The CDR3 DNA reads TGTGCCAGCAGTTACTCGTCCGGGACACAGGATTCACCCCTCCACTTT. V usage is TRBV6-5 and J usage is TRBJ1-6, with a possible D match to TRBD1 (6 bases). The CDR3 loop spans 16 amino acids. Trimming left V 0 bases short and J 8 bases short, with 14 bases between. CDR1 is MNHEY and CDR2 is SVGAGI in the germline V gene.

V gene TRBV9 combines with J gene TRBJ2-3, with 9 positions matching TRBD2. Trimming cost V 0 bases and J 1 base; bases outside gene matches: 0. Germline loops: CDR1 SGDLS, CDR2 YYNGEE. The CDR3 consists of 15 residues. This chain's CDR3 is CASSVGTSGTDTQYF. The CDR3 DNA reads as TGTGCCAGCAGCGTAGGGACTAGCGGCACAGATACGCAGTATTTT. Full variable domain (remainder filled in from reference TRBV9 and TRBJ2-3): DSGVTQTPKHLITATGQRVTLRCSPRSGDLSVYWYQQSLDQGLQFLIQYYNGEERAKGNILERFSAQQFPDLHSELNLSSLELGDSALYFCASSVGTSGTDTQYFGPGTRLTVL.

The rearrangement links TRBV7-2 to TRBJ1-5; D uncertain. With 1 base removed from V and 2 bases from J, the gap between germline ends came to 12 bases. The length of the CDR3 is 16 residues. Germline V CDR1 and CDR2: SGHTA, FQGNSA. The CDR3 region has the DNA TGTGCCAGCAGCTTAGTGGGCAATTTGGGCAATCAGCCCCAGCATTTT. Amino acids: CASSLVGNLGNQPQHF.

Comments on this clone: The same CDR3 is also encoded by other DNA sequences in this sample. V is TRBV7-3 and J is TRBJ2-1, with D possibly called TRBD1 or TRBD2 (6 bases each). Looked up from germline, CDR1 is SGHTA and CDR2 is FQGTGA. The V gene lost 3 bases and the J gene lost 8 bases, with 17 bases spanning the gap. CDR3 size: 15 residues. This CDR3 reads CASSFLGGEIHEQFF. CDR3 sequence (DNA): TGTGCCAGCAGCTTCCTCGGGGGCGAGATCCATGAGCAGTTCTTC.

This sequence joins TRBV18 and TRBJ2-7, with TRBD2 matching over 11 bases. Germline values: CDR1 KGHSH, CDR2 LQKENI. The length of the CDR3 is 13 residues. V lost 4 bases, J lost 5 bases, and 1 base stayed unmatched. Written as DNA, the CDR3 is TGTGCCAGCTCACATAGCGGGAGGGACGAGCAGTACTTC. It translates to CASSHSGRDEQYF.

The V gene is TRBV3-1 (or the pseudogene TRBV3-2), the J gene TRBJ2-5, with TRBD2 identical over 12 bases. This CDR3 has 19 residues. Trimming at V came to 0 bases and at J to 0 bases, leaving 8 bases not matched to a gene. From germline, CDR1 is LGHDT and CDR2 YNNKEL (reference sequence). The CDR3 reads CASSQDLTSGSPYQETQYF. CDR3 coding DNA: TGTGCCAGCAGCCAAGATCTGACTAGCGGGAGTCCGTACCAAGAGACCCAGTACTTC.

The J gene is TRBJ2-3, the V gene TRBV6-4; D may be TRBD2 (6 bases). Between the trimmed V and J ends, which lost 7 bases and 2 bases, there was a span of 16 bases. CDR1 is MRHNA, CDR2 SNTAGT, per germline. The CDR3 covers 15 residues. The CDR3 nucleotides read TGTGCCAGCACCGATGAGCGGGCAACCACAGATACGCAGTATTTT. This codes for CASTDERATTDTQYF.

The genes are TRBV4-3 and TRBJ1-3; D is unclear. CDR3 length equals 16 residues. Trimming stripped 0 bases from V and 3 bases from J, with 12 bases between. Germline V gene sequence: CDR1 LGHNA, CDR2 YSLEER. This chain's CDR3 is CASSQDSSGGGNTIYF. CDR3 in DNA: TGCGCCAGCAGCCAAGATAGTTCCGGAGGTGGAAACACCATATATTTT.